This passage covers 20 T cell receptor beta chains from one sample sequenced in a study of CD8+ T cells in alopecia areata. In each case, RNA was isolated and then reverse transcribed into cDNA as the sequencing template. The method was immunoSEQ multiplex PCR; TCRdb's version includes in-frame clones alone and lacks a portion of them. This sample carries under 350,000 clones, roughly 64% of them seen once, and the ten largest clones take under 2%. This sample's treatment: oral pan-JAK inhibitor, 5-10 mg twice daily. Sequences were derived from CD4+ T cells sorted from blood, sampled at week 24, from a patient treated with tofacitinib. The receptors stem from a human donor with alopecia areata.

The rearrangement uses TRBV30 and TRBJ2-1; 10 bases line up with TRBD2. V gave up 5 bases and J gave up 5 bases; unmatched junction bases: 12. Germline loops: CDR1 GTSNPN, CDR2 SVGIG (reference sequence). The CDR3 totals 16 residues. The CDR3 coding sequence is TGTGCCTGGTGGCATCCCCTAGCGGGGGCCCACAATGAGCAGTTCTTC. The encoded protein is CAWWHPLAGAHNEQFF.

The chain is built from TRBV10-3 and TRBJ2-5; weak D call: TRBD2 (6 bases). The CDR3 length is 18 residues. Per germline, CDR1 ENHRY and CDR2 SYGVKD. V gave up 10 bases and J gave up 1 base, with 28 bases separating them. CDR3 in amino acids: CATQAVGGALGFQETQYF. CDR3 coding DNA: TGTGCCACCCAGGCAGTCGGGGGAGCACTTGGATTCCAAGAGACCCAGTACTTC.

V gene TRBV23-1 combines with J gene TRBJ2-7; 7 nucleotides align to TRBD1. TRBV23-1 is an ORF, and what it does is uncertain. V shed 1 base and J 1 base; nucleotides not matched to a gene: 4. This CDR3 comprises 15 residues. The CDR3 nucleotides read TGCGCCAGCAGTCAATGTCACAGGGGATCCTACGAGCAGTACTTC. Translating it yields CASSQCHRGSYEQYF.

The rearrangement joins TRBV4-2 to TRBJ1-2; the D is unclear. CDR3 length: 14 amino acids. Trimming removed 0 bases from V and 4 bases from J, with 9 bases in between. Germline CDR1 is LGHNA and CDR2 is YNFKEQ. Here the CDR3 DNA reads TGTGCCAGCAGCCAAGAGGGCAGAAGCTATGGCTACACCTTC. This codes for CASSQEGRSYGYTF.

This clone was counted once. The V and J genes are TRBV9 and TRBJ2-3; D might be TRBD1 (5 bases). Germline V gene lookup returns CDR1 SGDLS and CDR2 YYNGEE. The CDR3 is 16 residues long. The ends were cut back, 4 bases at V and 7 bases at J, with 22 bases in the middle. CDR3 coding DNA: TGTGCCAGCAGCCTTCCATGGGGCACTCCCTCGAATACGCAGTATTTT. Its protein is CASSLPWGTPSNTQYF.

Notes on this clone: The junction departs from the called germline gene at one end, perhaps through a read error. The chain combines TRBV29-1 with TRBJ1-2, with unresolved D. This CDR3 comprises 11 residues. Germline-derived CDR1 and CDR2 are SQVTM and ANQGSEA. The chain's CDR3 is CSVEELSDSLF. The CDR3 DNA sequence: TGCAGCGTTGAAGAGTTGAGCGACTCCCTCTTC.

This clone appeared a few times. The V and J genes are TRBV29-1 and TRBJ2-2; 9 bases are a match to TRBD1. CDR1 is SQVTM and CDR2 is ANQGSEA in the germline V gene. The length of the CDR3 is 16 residues. V lost 4 bases, J lost 5 bases, and 11 bases stayed unmatched. This chain's CDR3 is CSVAPGTGRGTGELFF. CDR3 coding DNA: TGCAGCGTTGCCCCGGGGACAGGGAGAGGGACCGGGGAGCTGTTTTTT.

The chain links TRBV30 to TRBJ1-1; D is ambiguous. Trimming shortened V by 3 bases and J by 3 bases, and 14 bases separated the two germline ends. Germline values: CDR1 GTSNPN, CDR2 SVGIG (reference sequence). This CDR3 is 14 amino acids long. CDR3 nucleotide sequence: TGTGCCTGGAGAAGTTTAGGTCTCTACACTGAAGCTTTCTTT. It specifies CAWRSLGLYTEAFF.

The J gene is TRBJ2-3, the V gene TRBV7-9; D unclear. V lost 5 bases and J lost 1, with 10 bases in between. Germline CDR1 is SEHNR and CDR2 is FQNEAQ (reference sequence). This CDR3 region has 14 residues. CDR3 DNA sequence: TGTGCCAGCAGCCAGATGGTCGGCACAGATACGCAGTATTTT. Translation gives CASSQMVGTDTQYF. Variable domain in full (rest from reference TRBV7-9 and TRBJ2-3): DTGVSQNPRHKITKRGQNVTFRCDPISEHNRLYWYRQTLGQGPEFLTYFQNEAQLEKSRLLSDRFSAERPKGSFSTLEIQRTEQGDSAMYLCASSQMVGTDTQYFGPGTRLTVL.

The chain recombines TRBV7-3 with TRBJ2-5; the D is unclear. The CDR3 is made up of 13 amino acids. In germline, CDR1 is SGHTA, CDR2 FQGTGA. Between the trimmed V and J ends, which lost 4 bases and 0 bases, there was a span of 6 bases. The CDR3 reads CASSSVYQETQYF. CDR3 DNA sequence: TGTGCCAGCAGCTCCGTGTACCAAGAGACCCAGTACTTC.

The chain couples TRBV29-1 to TRBJ1-2, with 10 bases identical to TRBD1. CDR3 length equals 15 residues. Germline V gene data show CDR1 as SQVTM and CDR2 as ANQGSEA. Trimming took 7 bases from V and 3 from J; bases not matched to a gene: 11. CDR3 sequence (DNA): TGCAGCGACGGAACCGGACAGGGGGTCGACTATGGCTACACCTTC. Protein: CSDGTGQGVDYGYTF.

This clone appeared a few times. The V gene is TRBV5-4, the J gene TRBJ2-7, with D unclear. Per the germline V gene, CDR1 is SGHNT and CDR2 is YYREEE (reference sequence). CDR3 size: 13 residues. Trimming stripped 2 bases from V and 1 base from J, with 7 bases between. The CDR3 loop reads CASSFGQSYEQYF. The CDR3 DNA is TGTGCCAGCAGCTTCGGGCAGTCCTACGAGCAGTACTTC.

Concerning this clone itself: The sample holds other DNA sequences that translate to the same CDR3. The V and J genes are TRBV20-1 and TRBJ1-5; D is unclear. The ends were cut back, 4 bases at V and 0 bases at J, with 1 base in the middle. Germline lookup yields CDR1 DFQATT and CDR2 SNEGSKA (reference sequence). The CDR3 is 11 residues long. The CDR3 region is CSATSNQPQHF. The CDR3 region has the DNA TGCAGTGCTACTAGCAATCAGCCCCAGCATTTT.

The gene calls are TRBV25-1 and TRBJ2-7, with D maybe TRBD2 (6 bases). Germline loops: CDR1 MGHDK, CDR2 SYGVNS. The CDR3 loop spans 13 amino acids. The V and J ends lost 5 bases and 2 bases respectively, with 10 bases between them. The CDR3 protein is CASSTEGTYEQYF. CDR3 DNA: TGTGCCAGCAGTACGGAGGGTACCTACGAGCAGTACTTC.

The CDR3 DNA sequence: TGTGCCAGCAGCACCGACGGTCAGAACACTGAAGCTTTCTTT. Its protein is CASSTDGQNTEAFF. The genes are TRBV6-6 and TRBJ1-1; no reliable D call. The CDR3 loop spans 14 amino acids. The germline V gene encodes CDR1 MNHNY and CDR2 SVGAGI (reference sequence). The V end was cut by 6 bases, the J end by 1 base, with 12 bases between.

In DNA form, the CDR3 reads TGTGCCAGCAGCCCTCGGTCTGGGGGGGAAAAACTGTTTTTT. It yields the protein CASSPRSGGEKLFF. The chain joins TRBV5-8 to TRBJ1-4; tentative D call: TRBD1 (5 bases). The germline V and J ends were trimmed by 4 bases and 8 bases, with 15 bases remaining between them. The CDR3 consists of 14 residues. CDR1 and CDR2 (germline): SGHTS, YDEGEE.

This clone was counted a few times. This chain links TRBV5-1 with TRBJ2-2; TRBD1 agrees at 9 bases. Germline V CDR1 and CDR2: SGHRS, YFSETQ. Trimming took 4 bases from V and 5 from J; bases not matched to a gene: 6. The CDR3 length is 15 residues. In nucleotides, the CDR3 is TGCGCCAGCAGCCTCGGGACAGGGCGAACCGGGGAGCTGTTTTTT. Its translation: CASSLGTGRTGELFF.

The chain uses TRBV29-1 and TRBJ1-1; a possible D gene is TRBD1 (5 bases). Germline assignment: CDR1 SQVTM and CDR2 ANQGSEA. V was shortened by 4 bases and J by 8 bases, with 11 bases between the two germline ends. The CDR3 totals 11 residues. CDR3 protein: CSVVGDLEAFF. CDR3 nucleotides: TGCAGCGTTGTGGGGGATTTAGAAGCTTTCTTT.

J is TRBJ2-5 and V is TRBV9; D gene unclear. V lost 2 bases to trimming and J lost 0 bases, with 8 bases between them. CDR1 is SGDLS and CDR2 is YYNGEE in the germline V gene. CDR3 length equals 14 residues. As DNA, the CDR3 is TGTGCCAGCAGCGTGCACCTGAACCAAGAGACCCAGTACTTC. This translates into CASSVHLNQETQYF.

This clone was seen a few times. V and J are TRBV4-2 and TRBJ2-5; D gene uncertain. The V end lost 1 base, the J end lost 5 bases, and 8 bases lay between the germline ends. This CDR3 is 13 amino acids long. In germline, CDR1 is LGHNA, CDR2 YNFKEQ. The CDR3 sequence is CASSQALRETQYF. In nucleotides, the CDR3 is TGTGCCAGCAGCCAAGCCCTAAGGGAGACCCAGTACTTC.